This is a list of T cell receptor beta chains from one sample in a study of cytomegalovirus exposure and HLA in healthy donors. Assay used: immunoSEQ multiplex PCR; TCRdb lists only in-frame clones, some missing. Among under 150,000 clones listed, about 85% were seen once. The sequencing sample was made of PBMCs. The receptors derive from a boy aged 5-17 years in good health and CMV-seronegative. CDR3s include the opening cysteine and the closing phenylalanine or tryptophan. A D gene is named only where the DNA matches it firmly. Size is stated for part of the rows, as once, few or many counts, or as a class when the clone is expanded.

j_call clone_size v_call d_call cdr3_aa cdr3_nt
TRBJ2-1 . TRBV7-9 . CASSFPQRTYNEQFF TGTGCCAGCAGCTTTCCACAGCGGACGTACAATGAGCAGTTCTTC
TRBJ2-7 . TRBV4-2 . CASSQNLRDSAYEQYF TGTGCCAGCAGCCAAAATTTAAGGGACTCAGCCTACGAGCAGTACTTC
TRBJ2-3 . TRBV15 . CATSITDTQYF TGTGCCACCAGTATTACAGATACGCAGTATTTT
TRBJ2-1 . TRBV7-3 TRBD2 CASSETSGSINEQFF TGTGCCAGCAGCGAGACTAGCGGGAGTATAAATGAGCAGTTCTTC
TRBJ1-1 . TRBV11-2 . CASSLVGGVNTEAFF TGTGCCAGCAGCTTAGTAGGGGGTGTGAACACTGAAGCTTTCTTT
TRBJ2-7 . TRBV9 . CASSVDGTLLYEQYF TGTGCCAGCAGCGTAGATGGGACTCTTCTCTACGAGCAGTACTTC
TRBJ1-3 few TRBV5-6 . CASSLGTISGNTIYF TGTGCCAGCAGCTTAGGCACTATCTCTGGAAACACCATATATTTT
TRBJ2-7 . TRBV29-1 TRBD1 CSVRQGVSREQYF TGCAGCGTCCGACAGGGGGTATCGAGGGAGCAGTACTTC
TRBJ1-2 . TRBV30 . CAWGLLQGTYGYPF TGTGCCTGGGGTTTGCTGCAGGGGACCTATGGCTACCCCTTC
TRBJ2-5 . TRBV6-1 TRBD1 CASSDAMGQGEETQYF TGTGCCAGCAGTGATGCCATGGGACAGGGGGAAGAGACCCAGTACTTC
TRBJ2-2 . TRBV7-6 TRBD2 CASSLSGAGGPGELFF TGTGCCAGCAGCTTATCAGGAGCGGGAGGCCCCGGGGAGCTGTTTTTT
TRBJ1-2 . TRBV7-2 . CASSLGLRVRNYGYTF TGTGCCAGCAGCTTAGGTCTCAGGGTCCGGAACTATGGCTACACCTTC
TRBJ2-1 few TRBV5-5 . CATNNEQFF TGTGCCACCAACAATGAGCAGTTCTTC
TRBJ2-7 few TRBV7-2 TRBD1 CASSTGQGNYEQYF TGTGCCAGCAGCACTGGACAGGGGAACTACGAGCAGTACTTC
TRBJ2-3 . TRBV2 TRBD2 CASTGSLAGPFSTDTQYF TGTGCCAGCACCGGATCACTAGCGGGGCCCTTCAGCACAGATACGCAGTATTTT
TRBJ1-1 . TRBV29-1 TRBD1 CSVSRDRGPNTEAFF TGCAGCGTTTCCCGGGACAGGGGACCGAACACTGAAGCTTTCTTT
TRBJ1-1 . TRBV25-1 TRBD1 CASIQGDRLNTEAFF TGTGCCAGCATTCAGGGGGATCGGTTGAACACTGAAGCTTTCTTT
TRBJ1-5 . TRBV6-6 . CASSLSREGGQPQHF TGTGCCAGCAGCCTCAGCAGGGAGGGCGGTCAGCCCCAGCATTTT
TRBJ1-2 . TRBV11-2 . CASSAYPDGYTF TGTGCCAGCAGCGCCTACCCCGATGGCTACACCTTC
TRBJ1-1 . TRBV6-5 . CASGLGGEAFF TGTGCCAGCGGCCTGGGGGGTGAAGCTTTCTTT
TRBJ2-3 . TRBV6-5 TRBD2 CASTRESTDTQYF TGTGCCAGCACGCGGGAGTCCACAGATACGCAGTATTTT
TRBJ2-3 . TRBV18 TRBD1 CASSHKDRTDTQYF TGTGCCAGCTCACATAAGGACAGGACAGATACGCAGTATTTT
TRBJ2-7 few TRBV4-3 . CASSHSSGWASRYEQYF TGCGCCAGCAGCCATTCCTCAGGATGGGCTAGCAGGTACGAGCAGTACTTC
TRBJ2-5 . TRBV7-3 . CASSLNPKETQYF TGTGCCAGCAGCTTAAATCCTAAAGAGACCCAGTACTTC
TRBJ2-2 once TRBV18 TRBD2 CASSPRLAGQNTGELFF TGTGCCAGCTCACCAAGGCTAGCGGGGCAAAACACCGGGGAGCTGTTTTTT
TRBJ2-7 . TRBV7-3 . CASSLTGGSYEQYF TGTGCCAGCAGCTTAACTGGCGGCTCCTACGAGCAGTACTTC
TRBJ2-7 . TRBV29-1 . CSVEDTNYEQYF TGCAGCGTTGAAGATACCAACTACGAGCAGTACTTC
TRBJ2-2 . TRBV5-1 . CASSLVVSDTGELFF TGCGCCAGCAGCTTGGTAGTCTCTGACACCGGGGAGCTGTTTTTT
TRBJ2-2 . TRBV10-3 . CAIREGAGPNTGELFF TGTGCCATCAGGGAAGGTGCGGGCCCGAACACCGGGGAGCTGTTTTTT
TRBJ2-1 . TRBV7-8 . CASSFQTGSYNEQFF TGTGCCAGCAGCTTTCAAACAGGCTCCTACAATGAGCAGTTCTTC
TRBJ1-2 . TRBV5-1 TRBD1 CASSPDRGGYTF TGCGCCAGCAGCCCCGACAGGGGCGGCTACACCTTC
TRBJ2-1 . TRBV29-1 TRBD1 CSVERTGGLYNEQFF TGCAGCGTTGAGAGGACAGGGGGTTTGTACAATGAGCAGTTCTTC
TRBJ1-2 . TRBV6-5 TRBD1 CASSYSGDRVGYTF TGTGCCAGCAGTTACTCGGGGGACAGGGTCGGCTACACCTTC
TRBJ2-1 . TRBV18 TRBD2 CASSPLGLAGVASYNEQFF TGTGCCAGCTCACCACTAGGACTAGCGGGAGTAGCGTCCTACAATGAGCAGTTCTTC
TRBJ1-1 few TRBV29-1 . CSATENTEAFF TGCAGCGCGACAGAGAACACTGAAGCTTTCTTT
TRBJ1-1 . TRBV11-3 . CASSLPADILKAEAFF TGTGCCAGCAGCTTACCCGCGGACATATTAAAGGCTGAAGCTTTCTTT
TRBJ2-1 . TRBV10-3 TRBD2 CAISESSGGDNEQFF TGTGCCATCAGTGAGTCTAGCGGGGGGGACAATGAGCAGTTCTTC
TRBJ1-1 few TRBV2 . CASSLRGTEAFF TGTGCCAGCAGCCTCAGGGGCACTGAAGCTTTCTTT
TRBJ2-7 . TRBV29-1 . CSVGRDNYEQYF TGCAGCGTGGGGAGGGACAACTACGAGCAGTACTTC
TRBJ2-7 . TRBV6-6 . CASSYQGPVNHEQYF TGTGCCAGCAGTTACCAGGGCCCGGTTAATCACGAGCAGTACTTC
TRBJ2-7 . TRBV14 . CASSQVREQYF TGTGCCAGCAGCCAAGTCAGGGAGCAGTACTTC
TRBJ2-7 once TRBV9 TRBD1 CASSVGGQGAYEQYF TGTGCCAGCAGCGTAGGAGGACAGGGTGCTTACGAGCAGTACTTC
TRBJ1-1 . TRBV18 TRBD1 CASSQTGGNTEAFF TGTGCCAGCTCACAAACAGGGGGGAACACTGAAGCTTTCTTT
TRBJ2-1 . TRBV6-1 TRBD2 CASSETAGGAYNEQFF TGTGCCAGCAGTGAAACAGCGGGGGGGGCCTACAATGAGCAGTTCTTC
TRBJ2-7 . TRBV19 . CASSKAAKYEQYF TGTGCCAGTAGTAAAGCGGCAAAATACGAGCAGTACTTC